Listed below are T cell receptor beta chains from one sample, sequenced in a study of T cell repertoires in cytomegalovirus infection. One entry per CDR3 protein, called by TCRdb with MiXCR from the reads. The repertoire holds roughly 100,000 distinct CDR3 sequences, 16% seen once, with approximately 7.6% in the top ten. What was sequenced was PBMCs. The receptors originated from a human donor in good health (CMV status not recorded). Some clones in this sample may be carry-over from other donors' samples. CDR3s include the opening cysteine and the closing phenylalanine or tryptophan. Fields, in order: clone size, J gene, V gene, D gene, CDR3 protein, CDR3 DNA. D genes are given only for firm matches. Clone size is stated in some rows and not others, as once, few, many or a class when expanded.

>few|TRBJ1-4|TRBV5-4|NA
CASSLGGGEKLFF
TGTGCCAGCAGCTTGGGCGGAGGTGAAAAACTGTTTTTT
>few|TRBJ1-2|TRBV5-4|TRBD1
CASSLRGVDRTVF
TGTGCCAGCAGCTTGCGGGGTGTGGACAGGACCGTCTTC
>few|TRBJ2-3|TRBV5-6|NA
CASNSSSLGTDTQYF
TGTGCCAGCAATTCTTCATCTTTGGGCACAGATACGCAGTATTTT
>NA|TRBJ1-6|TRBV15|NA
CATSRGYDSYNSPLHF
TGTGCCACCAGCAGAGGTTACGACAGTTATAATTCACCCCTCCACTTT
>NA|TRBJ1-1|TRBV5-4|NA
CATKGQGEMRTEAFF
TGTGCCACCAAGGGGCAGGGCGAGATGCGGACTGAAGCTTTCTTT
>NA|TRBJ1-5|TRBV7-9|NA
CVSSLAGGGQPQHF
TGTGTCAGCAGCTTAGCGGGCGGGGGTCAGCCCCAGCATTTT
>few|TRBJ2-2|TRBV6-2/TRBV6-3|NA
CASSYFVQAGELFF
TGTGCCAGCAGTTATTTCGTACAGGCCGGGGAGCTGTTTTTT
>many|TRBJ2-2|TRBV7-3|TRBD1
CASSSGQGDTGELFF
TGTGCCAGCAGCTCGGGACAGGGGGACACCGGGGAGCTGTTTTTT
>NA|TRBJ2-7|TRBV28|NA
CASHPEGQSYEQYF
TGTGCCAGCCACCCTGAGGGGCAGTCCTACGAGCAGTACTTC
>NA|TRBJ1-1|TRBV7-6|NA
CASSSEKGAENTEAFF
TGTGCCAGCAGCTCCGAAAAGGGCGCAGAGAACACTGAAGCTTTCTTT
>few|TRBJ2-7|TRBV28|NA
CASKGTAHYEQYF
TGTGCCAGCAAAGGGACGGCTCACTACGAGCAGTACTTC
>few|TRBJ1-1|TRBV20-1|NA
CSAPSGGGRGPSEAFF
TGCAGTGCTCCGTCGGGGGGCGGTCGAGGTCCATCTGAAGCTTTCTTT
>few|TRBJ1-2|TRBV7-2|NA
CASSLAQGANYGYTF
TGTGCCAGCAGCTTAGCCCAGGGAGCTAACTATGGCTACACCTTC
>many|TRBJ1-2|TRBV7-2|NA
CASSLSTQGYSGYTF
TGTGCCAGCAGCTTATCTACACAGGGTTACTCTGGCTACACCTTC
>many|TRBJ1-3|TRBV11-3|NA
CASSGPGAGNTIYF
TGTGCCAGCAGCGGACCCGGGGCTGGAAACACCATATATTTT
>NA|TRBJ1-1|TRBV13|NA
CATTGRAPLNTEAFF
TGTGCCACCACGGGGCGAGCCCCCTTGAACACTGAAGCTTTCTTT
>NA|TRBJ2-4|TRBV6-2/TRBV6-3|NA
CASSGQIENIQYF
TGTGCCAGCAGCGGACAGATAGAAAACATTCAGTACTTC
>few|TRBJ2-2|TRBV2|NA
CASSEGGTNTGELFF
TGTGCCAGCAGTGAAGGGGGGACGAACACCGGGGAGCTGTTTTTT
>many|TRBJ1-6|TRBV28|NA
CATGTPESPLHF
TGTGCCACTGGGACACCTGAATCACCCCTCCACTTT
>NA|TRBJ1-1|TRBV28|NA
CASSLWAGKDEAFF
TGTGCCAGCAGTTTATGGGCGGGGAAGGATGAAGCTTTCTTT
>NA|TRBJ1-5|TRBV5-1|NA
CASSLYPNSNQPQHF
TGCGCCAGCAGCTTATACCCTAATAGCAATCAGCCCCAGCATTTT
>many|TRBJ1-1|TRBV7-9|NA
CASSLPGAEAFF
TGTGCCAGCAGCTTACCCGGGGCTGAAGCTTTCTTT
>few|TRBJ2-7|TRBV5-5|NA
CASSLLTTVDF
TGTGCCAGCAGCTTACTTACGACCGTCGACTTC
>many|TRBJ2-3|TRBV7-2|NA
CASSLLLGGTDTQYF
TGTGCCAGCAGCTTACTTCTAGGAGGCACAGATACGCAGTATTTT
>few|TRBJ2-5|TRBV7-6|TRBD1
CASSYAGGGETQYF
TGTGCCAGCAGCTACGCAGGGGGCGGGGAGACCCAGTACTTC
>many|TRBJ2-3|TRBV7-2|NA
CASSFKDTQYF
TGTGCCAGCAGCTTCAAAGATACGCAGTATTTT
>many|TRBJ1-5|TRBV7-9|NA
CASSHSWGDQPQHF
TGTGCCAGCAGCCATTCTTGGGGGGATCAGCCCCAGCATTTT
>many|TRBJ1-1|TRBV4-2|NA
CASSQDGGARTEAFF
TGTGCCAGCAGCCAAGATGGAGGGGCTAGGACTGAAGCTTTCTTT
>many|TRBJ1-5|TRBV7-2|TRBD1
CASSPRDRDNQPQHF
TGTGCCAGCAGCCCCAGGGACAGGGACAATCAGCCCCAGCATTTT